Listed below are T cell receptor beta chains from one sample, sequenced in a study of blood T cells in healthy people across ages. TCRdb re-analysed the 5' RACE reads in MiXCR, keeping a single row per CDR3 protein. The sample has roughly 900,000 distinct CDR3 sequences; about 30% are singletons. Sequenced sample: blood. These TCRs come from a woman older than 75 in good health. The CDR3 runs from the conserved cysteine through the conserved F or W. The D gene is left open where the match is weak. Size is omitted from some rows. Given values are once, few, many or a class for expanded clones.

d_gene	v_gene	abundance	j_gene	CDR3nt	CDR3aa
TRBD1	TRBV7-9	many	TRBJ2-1	TGTGCCAGCAGCTTAGCGACAGGGGGGCGACGTTACAATGAGCAGTTCTTC	CASSLATGGRRYNEQFF
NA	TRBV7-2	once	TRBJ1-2	TGTGCCAGCAGCTTAGACGGGAGCGGCGGAGGCTACACCTTC	CASSLDGSGGGYTF
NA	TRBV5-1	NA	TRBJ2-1	TGCGCCAGCAGCTTGGCGAGGACTACCTACAATGAGCAGTTCTTC	CASSLARTTYNEQFF
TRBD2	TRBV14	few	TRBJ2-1	TGTGCCAGCAGCCCCTTATCGGCGGGGGGCGGGAGGAATGAGCAGTTCTTC	CASSPLSAGGGRNEQFF
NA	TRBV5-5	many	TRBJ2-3	TGTGCCAGCAGCTTGTTCGCGGGGGCCACAGATACGCAGTATTTT	CASSLFAGATDTQYF
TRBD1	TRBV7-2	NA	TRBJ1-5	TGTGCCAGCAGCCCACAGGGGGCCTCTCAGCCCCAGCATTTT	CASSPQGASQPQHF
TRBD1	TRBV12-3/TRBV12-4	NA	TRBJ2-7	TGTGCCAGCAGTATATCGGGACAGGGTATCTACGAGCAGTACTTC	CASSISGQGIYEQYF
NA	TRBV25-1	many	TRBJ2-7	TGTGCCAGCAGTCTTTACGGGACCTACGAGCAGTACTTC	CASSLYGTYEQYF
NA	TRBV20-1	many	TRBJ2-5	TGCAGTGCGGGGGTTGAGACCCAGTACTTC	CSAGVETQYF
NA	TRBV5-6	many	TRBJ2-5	TGTGCCAGCAGCTTGTTCCCAGGGGCAGAGACCCAGTACTTC	CASSLFPGAETQYF
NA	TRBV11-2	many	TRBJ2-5	TGTGCCAGCAGCTGGGGGGGCCCTGGGGAGACCCAGTACTTC	CASSWGGPGETQYF
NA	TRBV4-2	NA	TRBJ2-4	TGTGCCAGCAGCCCCGAAGGGGGGAGTGTAAACATTCAGTACTTC	CASSPEGGSVNIQYF
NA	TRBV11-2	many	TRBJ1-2	TGTGCCAGCAGCTTAGTGGTACACGCACCTAACTATGGCTACACCTTC	CASSLVVHAPNYGYTF
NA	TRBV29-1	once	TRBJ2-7	TGCAGCGTTCTTGAGCCCTACGAGCAGTACTTC	CSVLEPYEQYF
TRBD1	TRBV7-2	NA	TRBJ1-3	TGTGCCAGCAGCTCCGGGACAGTTGGAAACACCATATATTTT	CASSSGTVGNTIYF
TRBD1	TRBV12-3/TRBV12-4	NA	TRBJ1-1	TGTGCCAGCAGTTCGAGTCTGGGACAGGGGTCGGCTGAAGCTTTCTTT	CASSSSLGQGSAEAFF
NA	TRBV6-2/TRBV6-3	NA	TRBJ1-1	TGTGCCAGCAGGACCGGGAGGCGGAACACTGAAGCTTTCTTT	CASRTGRRNTEAFF
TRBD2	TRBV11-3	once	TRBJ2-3	TGTGCCAGCAGAGCGGGAGACCCAGATACGCAGTATTTT	CASRAGDPDTQYF
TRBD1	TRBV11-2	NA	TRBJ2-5	TGTGCCAGCAGCCGAGGTGGGACAGCAGAGACCCAGTACTTC	CASSRGGTAETQYF
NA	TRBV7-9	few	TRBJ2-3	TGTGCCAGCAGCGACCTCGGAGGCGGAATCACAGATACGCAGTATTTT	CASSDLGGGITDTQYF
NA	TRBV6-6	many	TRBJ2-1	TGTGCCAGCAGTTACTCCGGGGGGCGTACGAATGAGCAGTTCTTC	CASSYSGGRTNEQFF
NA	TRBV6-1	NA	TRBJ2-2	TGTGCCAGCAGATATCAGGGCACCGGGGAGCTGTTTTTT	CASRYQGTGELFF
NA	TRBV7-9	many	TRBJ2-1	TGTGCCAGCAGCTCAATCAATGAGCAGTTCTTC	CASSSINEQFF
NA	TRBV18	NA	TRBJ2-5	TGTGCCAGCTCACCACTGGAGGACTGGGGCGAACAAGAGACCCAGTACTTC	CASSPLEDWGEQETQYF
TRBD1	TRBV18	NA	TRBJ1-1	TGTGCCAGCTCGTTCCTCCAGGGGGCGGGAGCGACTGAAGCTTTCTTT	CASSFLQGAGATEAFF
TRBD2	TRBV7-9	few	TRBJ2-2	TGTGCCAGCAGCCCGAGCATCCGGGGGGTAGTCGCCGGGGAGCTGTTTTTT	CASSPSIRGVVAGELFF
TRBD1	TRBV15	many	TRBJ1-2	TGTGCCACCAGCAGAGATCGTAGGACAGGGGTCGGCTACACCTTC	CATSRDRRTGVGYTF
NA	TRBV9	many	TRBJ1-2	TGTGCCAGCAGCCCCCGTTTGGACAGCCCTATTGGCTACACCTTC	CASSPRLDSPIGYTF
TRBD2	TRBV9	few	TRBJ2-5	TGTGCCAGCAGCGTAGGTACCAGCGGGGGGATGGAGACCCAGTACTTC	CASSVGTSGGMETQYF
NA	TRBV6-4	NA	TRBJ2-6	TGTGCCAGCAGTGAAGAAGGGGGGCGCTTGACTGGGGCCAACGTCCTGACTTTC	CASSEEGGRLTGANVLTF
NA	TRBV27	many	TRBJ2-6	TGTGCCAGCAGTCATCTACCCGGAGACCCGGGTTCGAGGGCCAACGTCCTGACTTTC	CASSHLPGDPGSRANVLTF
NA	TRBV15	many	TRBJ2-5	TGTGCCACCAGACTTGATGGGTCGAAGACCCAGTACTTC	CATRLDGSKTQYF
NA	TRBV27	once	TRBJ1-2	TGTGCCAGCAGTTTATCGTCAGGGTCTGGCTACACCTTC	CASSLSSGSGYTF
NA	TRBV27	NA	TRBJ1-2	TGTGCCAGCAGTTTATCGAGCAGCACAGCGAACTATGGCTACACCTTC	CASSLSSSTANYGYTF
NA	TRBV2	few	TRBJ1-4	TGTGCCAGCAGTGATGGGTCGGCAGGGGATGAAAAACTGTTTTTT	CASSDGSAGDEKLFF
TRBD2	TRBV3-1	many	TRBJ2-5	TGTGCCAGCAGCCAAATGGGACTAGCGGGGGGAGAGACCCAGTACTTC	CASSQMGLAGGETQYF
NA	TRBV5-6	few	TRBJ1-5	TGTGCCAGCAGCTTGAAGTCAGGCGGCCCGCCCCAGCATTTT	CASSLKSGGPPQHF
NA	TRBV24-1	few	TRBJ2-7	TGTGCCACCAGTACCGACTCGAATGAGCAGTACTTC	CATSTDSNEQYF
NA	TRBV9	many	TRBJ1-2	TGTGCCAGCAGCGTTAGAGGCCAGGGGCCAGATTCGGGCTACACCTTC	CASSVRGQGPDSGYTF
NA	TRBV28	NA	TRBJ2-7	TGTGCCAGCAGTTTAGATAACGGCGGCACAGATACGCAGTACTTC	CASSLDNGGTDTQYF
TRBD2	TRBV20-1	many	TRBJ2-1	TGCAGTGCTAGAAGGTATCCCCTAGCGGGGAGAGACTACAATGAGCAGTTCTTC	CSARRYPLAGRDYNEQFF
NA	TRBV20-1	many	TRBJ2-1	TGCAGTGCTAGAGAGTATCCGGGGGCGATTGAGCAGTTCTTC	CSAREYPGAIEQFF
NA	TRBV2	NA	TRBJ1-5	TGTGCCAGCAGTGTAGCGCAGGGGACCCAGCCCCAGCATTTT	CASSVAQGTQPQHF
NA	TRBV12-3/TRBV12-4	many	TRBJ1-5	TGTGCCAGCAGTTTAGACGGGGTCAGCAATCAGCCCCAGCATTTT	CASSLDGVSNQPQHF
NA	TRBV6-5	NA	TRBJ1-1	TGTGCCAGCAGTTACAAACGGGACGGCACTGAAGCTTTCTTT	CASSYKRDGTEAFF
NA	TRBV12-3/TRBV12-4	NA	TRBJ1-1	TGTGCCAGCATGACCGGGACAGAAGCTTTCTTT	CASMTGTEAFF
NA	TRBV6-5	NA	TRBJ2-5	TGTGCCAGCAGTGACTCGGAAGCCCATGAGCAGTACTTC	CASSDSEAHEQYF
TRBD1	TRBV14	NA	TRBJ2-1	TGTGCCAGCAGCCGCCGGGACAGGGTCTACAATGAGCAGTTCTTC	CASSRRDRVYNEQFF
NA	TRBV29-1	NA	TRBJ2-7	TGCAGCGGGCTGGGGCAGGGGCGCTACGATGAGCAGTACTTC	CSGLGQGRYDEQYF